This record concerns one TCR beta chain sequence. Its antigen is not known. One base away lies a much larger clone, so this may be a sequencing read error. TCR beta CDR3 sequences were amplified from RNA transcripts. The TCR CDR3 first-round RT-PCR relied on the HTBI primer set. TCRdb fed the multiplex PCR reads into MiXCR, producing one record per CDR3 protein. The sample comprises 650,000 to 700,000 distinct CDR3 sequences, 17% of which are singletons, and about 16% rests with the top ten. If no ophthalmopathy progression occurred within 18 months, Graves' hyperthyroidism was stable. Participants, patients aged 18 to 65, had newly diagnosed hyperthyroidism with a duration under 2 months. Exclusions: uncontrolled infection, other autoimmune disease, pregnancy, lactation. This record belongs to a study of T cells in Graves' hyperthyroidism and ophthalmopathy. Regarding the study as a whole: Most thyroid clonotypes expanded above 0.001 were also detected in blood.

Input material: blood. This sequence originates from a man aged 50 to 59 with Graves' hyperthyroidism.

The CDR3 DNA reads TGTGCCAGCAGCTACCCCCAGGACTACGAGCAGTACTTC. This codes for CASSYPQDYEQYF. The chain uses TRBV28 and TRBJ2-7, with unresolved D. The CDR3 covers 13 residues. The germline gives CDR1 MDHEN, CDR2 SYDVKM. Trimming removed 6 bases at V and 3 bases at J, with 12 bases between.